A single sample is the source of the 29 T cell receptor beta chains below, sequenced in a study of shared clonotypes between healthy human individuals. The method was immunoSEQ multiplex PCR; TCRdb's version includes in-frame clones alone and lacks a portion of them. The table has over a million clones, about four fifths seen once. Sequencing was done on a sample of memory CD4+ T cells from PBMCs. Sample subset: CD45RA-negative fraction. The source is a man between 18 and 29 years old in good health. Some clones in this sample may be carry-over from other donors' samples.

The chain carries TRBV2 and TRBJ2-2; D not certain. This CDR3 region has 15 residues. Looked up from germline, CDR1 is SNHLY and CDR2 is FYNNEI. Trimming removed 6 bases from V and 4 bases from J, with 15 bases in between. This chain's CDR3 is CASSPTRAVTGELFF. For the CDR3, the DNA is TGTGCCAGCAGCCCGACTCGCGCCGTCACCGGGGAGCTGTTTTTT.

The count of this clone is one. J is TRBJ1-6 and V is TRBV6-1; D not resolved. Trimming removed 5 bases from V and 0 bases from J, with 8 bases in between. The germline V gene has CDR1 MNHNS and CDR2 SASEGT. This CDR3 is 15 amino acids long. The CDR3 bases are TGTGCCAGCAGTCCCGGGCTCTCCTATAATTCACCCCTCCACTTT. This encodes CASSPGLSYNSPLHF.

V and J are TRBV5-1 and TRBJ1-1; TRBD1 might be the D (6 bases). CDR1 and CDR2 from the germline V gene are SGHRS and YFSETQ. The CDR3 spans 14 residues. With 4 bases removed from V and 1 base from J, the gap between germline ends came to 11 bases. This chain's CDR3 is CASSMDSQNTEAFF. The CDR3 nucleotides are TGCGCCAGCAGCATGGACAGCCAGAACACTGAAGCTTTCTTT.

This clone occurred a few times. CDR3 in amino acids: CASSLWGQENTGELFF. The CDR3 region has the DNA TGTGCCAGCAGTTTATGGGGACAGGAGAACACCGGGGAGCTGTTTTTT. The chain uses TRBV28 and TRBJ2-2; 8 positions match TRBD1. CDR1 is MDHEN, CDR2 SYDVKM, per germline. The CDR3 contains 16 residues. The V segment lost 0 bases and the J segment 1 base; nucleotides outside the gene matches: 1.

The CDR3 region has the DNA TGTGCCAGCAGCTATGGGGGAGGGTCTCGGAAAAACATTCAGTACTTC. Translated: CASSYGGGSRKNIQYF. V is TRBV5-4 and J is TRBJ2-4; 7 bases align to TRBD2. The germline V gene has CDR1 SGHNT and CDR2 YYREEE (reference sequence). The CDR3 spans 16 residues. With 3 bases clipped from V and 4 bases from J, the junction kept 10 bases outside the gene matches.

This clone was recorded many times. This chain links TRBV29-1 with TRBJ1-5, with D tentatively TRBD1 (6 bases). The CDR3 contains 17 residues. Germline-derived CDR1 and CDR2 are SQVTM and ANQGSEA. V lost 6 bases and J lost 0, with 21 bases in between. This CDR3 reads CSVWPGRGLYSNQPQHF. The CDR3 DNA follows: TGCAGCGTGTGGCCTGGCAGGGGACTTTATAGCAATCAGCCCCAGCATTTT.

This rearrangement joins TRBV19 to TRBJ2-5, with TRBD1 matching 12 bases. With 4 bases clipped from V and 4 bases from J, the junction kept 1 base outside the gene matches. The V gene's germline CDR1 is LNHDA and CDR2 SQIVND (reference sequence). The CDR3 consists of 14 residues. CDR3 bases: TGTGCCAGTAGTAGGGACAGGGGGCGAGAGACCCAGTACTTC. Amino acids: CASSRDRGRETQYF.

This chain joins TRBV5-1 and TRBJ2-7; 8 bases are shared with TRBD2. V lost 0 bases to trimming and J lost 2 bases; unmatched junction nucleotides: 4. This CDR3 is 15 amino acids long. The V gene's germline CDR1 is SGHRS and CDR2 YFSETQ. CDR3 in DNA: TGCGCCAGCAGCTTGGTTAGCGGGATGGCCTACGAGCAGTACTTC. Translated: CASSLVSGMAYEQYF.

This clone was counted only a few times. J is TRBJ1-2 and V is TRBV6-1; D unclear. The CDR3 is made up of 13 amino acids. V was pared by 2 bases and J by 8 bases, with 12 bases between. Looked up from germline, CDR1 is MNHNS and CDR2 is SASEGT. The chain's CDR3 is CASSELTITGYTF. The DNA for the CDR3 is TGTGCCAGCAGTGAATTAACCATAACGGGCTACACCTTC.

The chain joins TRBV6-1 to TRBJ2-1; 7 positions match TRBD2. Trimming cost V 9 bases and J 1 base; bases outside gene matches: 6. Germline CDR1 is MNHNS and CDR2 is SASEGT. The CDR3 has 14 amino acids. CDR3 loop: CASEAGVSYNEQFF. The CDR3 nucleotides are TGTGCCAGTGAGGCGGGAGTATCCTACAATGAGCAGTTCTTC.

This rearrangement joins TRBV11-2 to TRBJ2-2, with D possibly called TRBD1 or TRBD2 (6 bases each). The V gene's germline CDR1 is SGHAT and CDR2 FQNNGV. The V and J ends lost 5 bases and 0 bases respectively, with 13 bases between them. CDR3 length: 16 amino acids. CDR3 sequence reads: CASSPRGLANTGELFF. CDR3 in DNA: TGTGCCAGCAGCCCCAGGGGACTCGCGAACACCGGGGAGCTGTTTTTT.

This clone was detected only once. The chain employs TRBV9 and TRBJ2-2; 8 nucleotides match TRBD1. V lost 1 base, J lost 1 base, and 6 bases stayed unmatched. This CDR3 region has 17 residues. Germline V gene lookup returns CDR1 SGDLS and CDR2 YYNGEE. CDR3 protein: CASSVPSGQGNTGELFF. The CDR3 nucleotides read TGTGCCAGCAGCGTACCCTCCGGACAGGGGAACACCGGGGAGCTGTTTTTT.

The CDR3, as DNA: TGTGCCAGCAGCGGAGAGGGGGGCTTGGGGCCCCAAGAGACCCAGTACTTC. Translation: CASSGEGGLGPQETQYF. The rearrangement joins TRBV5-6 to TRBJ2-5, with D perhaps given as TRBD1 or TRBD2 (6 bases each). The V end was cut by 4 bases, the J end by 1 base, with 20 bases between. Germline loops: CDR1 SGHDT, CDR2 YYEEEE. The CDR3 has 17 amino acids. The variable domain in full, with the rest retrieved from reference TRBV5-6 and TRBJ2-5, is DAGVTQSPTHLIKTRGQQVTLRCSPKSGHDTVSWYQQALGQGPQFIFQYYEEEERQRGNFPDRFSGHQFPNYSSELNVNALLLGDSALYLCASSGEGGLGPQETQYFGPGTRLLVL.

This clone was observed a few times. The chain carries TRBV6-6 and TRBJ2-7, with TRBD2 matching 15 bases. Trimming removed 6 bases from V and 3 bases from J; junction bases left unmatched: 6. Germline V gene sequence: CDR1 MNHNY, CDR2 SVGAGI (reference sequence). The CDR3 contains 16 residues. The DNA of the CDR3 is TGTGCCAGCAGGTGGACTAGCGGGAGGGCTTTCTACGAGCAGTACTTC. It codes for CASRWTSGRAFYEQYF.

This clone was observed once. J is TRBJ2-3 and V is TRBV6-1; no firm D call. This CDR3 region has 12 residues. Germline V gene lookup returns CDR1 MNHNS and CDR2 SASEGT. V dropped 7 bases and J dropped 0 bases, with 5 bases sitting between them. The CDR3: CASTTSTDTQYF. CDR3 DNA sequence: TGTGCCAGCACAACTAGCACAGATACGCAGTATTTT.

This clone was seen only a few times. The chain recombines TRBV19 with TRBJ2-3, with no clear D. This CDR3 has 12 amino acids. CDR1 LNHDA and CDR2 SQIVND come from the germline V gene (reference sequence). Trimming cost V 3 bases and J 5 bases, with 6 bases left between them. The CDR3 spells CASSMRVDTQYF. DNA of the CDR3: TGTGCCAGTAGTATGCGAGTAGATACGCAGTATTTT.

This clone was detected only once. V usage is TRBV2 and J usage is TRBJ2-1; 7 positions match TRBD2. The CDR3 length is 14 residues. Losses at the gene ends were 9 bases for V and 0 bases for J; bases not matched to a gene: 5. Germline lookup yields CDR1 SNHLY and CDR2 FYNNEI. CDR3 nucleotides: TGTGCCAGTGTAAGCGGGGCCTCCTACAATGAGCAGTTCTTC. Protein sequence: CASVSGASYNEQFF.

CDR3 sequence (DNA): TGCGCCAGCAGCAAGGGACAGGAGCGCACCGGGGAGCTGTTTTTT. As protein: CASSKGQERTGELFF. The chain recombines TRBV5-1 with TRBJ2-2; the match to TRBD1 covers 8 bases. Germline CDR1 is SGHRS and CDR2 is YFSETQ. The CDR3 sequence is 15 residues long. Unmatched junction bases numbered 6, after V lost 4 bases and J lost 4 bases.

The V gene is TRBV6-1, the J gene TRBJ2-5; no clear D. The assigned J gene may be wrong: the sequence end matches TRBJ2-7 better. Germline loops: CDR1 MNHNS, CDR2 SASEGT. The CDR3 consists of 12 residues. In DNA, the CDR3 is TGTGCCAGCAGTGACGGTTTTTACGAGCAGTACTTC. Translation gives CASSDGFYEQYF.

The chain recombines TRBV2 with TRBJ1-3; weak D call: TRBD1 (5 bases). The germline CDR1 and CDR2 sequences are SNHLY and FYNNEI. The CDR3 length is 15 residues. V lost 5 bases, J lost 4 bases, and 15 bases lay in between. This CDR3 reads CASSRWGLRGNTIYF. As DNA, the CDR3 is TGTGCCAGCAGTAGGTGGGGGTTAAGAGGAAACACCATATATTTT.

This clone was seen a few times. The chain combines TRBV19 with TRBJ1-1, with D perhaps TRBD1 (5 bases). The germline CDR1 and CDR2 sequences are LNHDA and SQIVND (reference sequence). The CDR3 covers 14 residues. The V gene lost 4 bases and the J gene lost 2 bases, with 11 bases spanning the gap. CDR3 sequence: CASSNGRTNTEAFF. CDR3 sequence (DNA): TGTGCCAGTAGTAACGGCAGGACAAACACTGAAGCTTTCTTT.

The DNA for the CDR3 is TGTGCCAGCCTGCAAGACAGGGGAGCTCAGCCCCAGCATTTT. Translating it yields CASLQDRGAQPQHF. The chain has TRBV2 and TRBJ1-5, with 8 bases aligning to TRBD1. Trimming cost V 8 bases and J 6 bases; bases outside gene matches: 9. From germline, CDR1 is SNHLY and CDR2 FYNNEI. This CDR3 spans 14 amino acids.

This clone showed up just a few times. V gene TRBV29-1 combines with J gene TRBJ1-1; 9 bases match TRBD1. In germline, CDR1 is SQVTM, CDR2 ANQGSEA. Trimming took 4 bases from V and 4 from J; bases not matched to a gene: 1. The CDR3 spans 12 residues. The chain's CDR3 is CSVGTGATEAFF. In DNA form, the CDR3 reads TGCAGCGTTGGGACAGGGGCCACTGAAGCTTTCTTT.

This chain links TRBV7-9 with TRBJ1-3; D unresolved. This CDR3 region has 15 residues. The germline V and J ends were trimmed by 1 base and 0 bases, with 7 bases remaining between them. The germline V gene encodes CDR1 SEHNR and CDR2 FQNEAQ (reference sequence). The CDR3 DNA is TGTGCCAGCAGCTTAGAGGCAGGCTCTGGAAACACCATATATTTT. It yields the protein CASSLEAGSGNTIYF.

This clone has ten or more counts. V and J are TRBV4-3 and TRBJ1-5; 8 bases fit TRBD1. Germline CDR1 LGHNA, CDR2 YSLEER. V lost 4 bases to trimming and J lost 2 bases; unmatched junction nucleotides: 4. This CDR3 contains 15 residues. CDR3 residues: CASSRVQGGNQPQHF. The CDR3 nucleotides read TGCGCCAGCAGCCGAGTACAGGGGGGCAATCAGCCCCAGCATTTT.

V is TRBV4-2 and J is TRBJ2-3; D possibly corresponds to TRBD2 (5 bases). Germline assignment: CDR1 LGHNA and CDR2 YNFKEQ. Trimming cost V 4 bases and J 1 base, with 12 bases left between them. The CDR3 extends over 15 amino acids. The chain's CDR3 is CASSPVVRGTDTQYF. As DNA, the CDR3 is TGTGCCAGCAGCCCGGTCGTGCGGGGCACAGATACGCAGTATTTT.

This clone has just one count. The V gene is TRBV19, the J gene TRBJ2-7; D unresolved. The CDR3 runs 13 residues. CDR1 and CDR2 (germline): LNHDA, SQIVND (reference sequence). The V and J ends lost 10 bases and 0 bases respectively, with 13 bases between them. The chain's CDR3 is CATRKIPSYEQYF. The CDR3 coding sequence is TGTGCCACGCGGAAGATACCCTCCTACGAGCAGTACTTC.

CDR3 DNA: TGCGCCAGCAGCCCTACCGGGACTAGCGGACACAATGAGCAGTTCTTC. This sequence encodes CASSPTGTSGHNEQFF. J is TRBJ2-1 and V is TRBV5-1, with TRBD2 matching 11 bases. Germline CDR1 and CDR2: SGHRS and YFSETQ. The CDR3 totals 16 residues. The V and J ends lost 4 bases and 5 bases, in that order; junction bases with no gene match: 8.

The chain joins TRBV5-1 to TRBJ2-1; 10 bases align to TRBD1. Germline-derived CDR1 and CDR2 are SGHRS and YFSETQ. V gave up 3 bases and J gave up 4 bases; unmatched junction bases: 13. This CDR3 has 18 amino acids. CDR3 loop: CASSSLTGPGQGYNEQFF. CDR3 nucleotides: TGCGCCAGCAGCTCCCTCACCGGTCCGGGACAGGGGTACAATGAGCAGTTCTTC.